A single sample gave rise to the 23 T cell receptor beta chains below, sequenced in a study of blood T cell repertoires in COVID-19. Measured with immunoSEQ multiplex PCR; TCRdb has only the in-frame clones, and not every one. The profile shows around 300,000 clones, about 80% of them singletons. Specimen: peripheral blood. The receptors come from a woman aged 45-65 years who had recovered from COVID-19.

This chain connects TRBV24-1 to TRBJ2-1; possibly TRBD2 for D (7 bases). Germline CDR1 and CDR2: KGHDR and SFDVKD. V was clipped by 6 bases and J by 5 bases, with 16 bases between them. The CDR3 loop spans 15 amino acids. For the CDR3, the DNA is TGTGCCACCAGTCCCGAGGGGGAGGGAGACAATGAGCAGTTCTTC. Its protein product is CATSPEGEGDNEQFF.

V is TRBV6-5 and J is TRBJ1-1; a possible D gene is TRBD1 (6 bases). The CDR3 is 13 amino acids. Germline lookup yields CDR1 MNHEY and CDR2 SVGAGI. Trimming left V 6 bases short and J 6 bases short, with 14 bases between. CDR3 DNA: TGTGCCAGCAGACCTACGGCAGGGGCTGAAGCTTTCTTT. As protein: CASRPTAGAEAFF.

The chain is built from TRBV24-1 and TRBJ2-1; the match to TRBD2 covers 7 bases. The germline V gene encodes CDR1 KGHDR and CDR2 SFDVKD. The CDR3 runs to 18 residues. V was clipped by 2 bases and J by 8 bases; unmatched bases: 17. CDR3 amino acids: CATSDSGGRAPRRDEQFF. As DNA, the CDR3 is TGTGCCACCAGTGATTCGGGAGGTCGGGCCCCGCGACGAGATGAGCAGTTCTTC.

This rearrangement joins TRBV5-1 to TRBJ1-2, with a weak D call TRBD1 (6 bases). This CDR3 has 12 residues. V was trimmed by 6 bases and J by 1 base, leaving 7 bases between them. From germline, CDR1 is SGHRS and CDR2 YFSETQ. CDR3 sequence: CASKGDNYGYTF. The CDR3 coding sequence is TGCGCCAGCAAGGGGGATAACTATGGCTACACCTTC.

The V gene is TRBV27, the J gene TRBJ2-7; 9 bases align to TRBD1. The CDR3 length is 13 residues. With V trimmed by 4 bases and J by 4 bases, 2 bases remained unmatched. Germline V lookup: CDR1 MNHEY, CDR2 SMNVEV (reference sequence). CDR3 sequence: CASSSGTGYEQYF. CDR3 bases: TGTGCCAGCAGTTCTGGGACAGGGTACGAGCAGTACTTC.

The CDR3 is CASSPETGGSYEQYF. The CDR3 nucleotides read TGTGCCAGCAGCCCAGAGACAGGGGGTAGCTACGAGCAGTACTTC. The rearrangement uses TRBV7-8 and TRBJ2-7, with 9 positions matching TRBD1. Per the germline V gene, CDR1 is SGHVS and CDR2 is FQNEAQ. CDR3 size: 15 residues. Trimming took 5 bases from V and 3 from J; bases not matched to a gene: 8.

V gene TRBV14 combines with J gene TRBJ1-1; no definite D call. CDR3 size: 15 residues. V was trimmed by 1 base and J by 0 bases, leaving 9 bases between them. The germline V gene encodes CDR1 SGHDN and CDR2 FVKESK. The CDR3: CASSQGQTLNTEAFF. The CDR3 DNA reads as TGTGCCAGCAGCCAAGGGCAGACTTTGAACACTGAAGCTTTCTTT.

This clone occurred once. The V gene is TRBV28, the J gene TRBJ2-6, with D possibly being TRBD2 (6 bases). V gave up 2 bases and J gave up 2 bases, with 16 bases separating them. The V gene's germline CDR1 is MDHEN and CDR2 SYDVKM. CDR3 length: 18 residues. The CDR3 sequence is CASSLPRRGLAGANVLTF. DNA of the CDR3: TGTGCCAGCAGTTTACCGAGGCGGGGTCTGGCTGGGGCCAACGTCCTGACTTTC.

The chain combines TRBV4-2 with TRBJ1-4, with TRBD1 matching 7 bases. CDR1 is LGHNA, CDR2 YNFKEQ, per germline. Unmatched junction bases numbered 9, after V lost 1 base and J lost 7 bases. The CDR3 sequence is 16 residues long. In nucleotides, the CDR3 is TGTGCCAGCAGCCAAGTTGACAGGGCGGCGGGTGAAAAACTGTTTTTT. Translating gives CASSQVDRAAGEKLFF.

This clone was counted once. The CDR3 DNA reads as TGTGCCAGCAGCCCCGATGAGTTGGTCTCCAATGAGCAGTTCTTC. This translates into CASSPDELVSNEQFF. The chain uses TRBV4-2 and TRBJ2-1; unclear D gene. Trimming removed 4 bases from V and 6 bases from J, with 16 bases in between. The CDR3 extends over 15 amino acids. Germline CDR1 and CDR2: LGHNA and YNFKEQ.

This sequence joins TRBV19 and TRBJ1-5; D may be TRBD1 (5 bases). The CDR3 is 15 residues long. The V and J ends lost 3 bases and 3 bases respectively, with 12 bases between them. Germline V gene data show CDR1 as LNHDA and CDR2 as SQIVND (reference sequence). The CDR3 coding sequence is TGTGCCAGTAGTATCCATCAGGGTTTCAATCAGCCCCAGCATTTT. This codes for CASSIHQGFNQPQHF. Based on the CDR3 plus reference TRBV19 and TRBJ1-5, the full variable domain is DGGITQSPKYLFRKEGQNVTLSCEQNLNHDAMYWYRQDPGQGLRLIYYSQIVNDFQKGDIAEGYSVSREKKESFPLTVTSAQKNPTAFYLCASSIHQGFNQPQHFGDGTRLSIL.

V usage is TRBV7-2 and J usage is TRBJ1-2, with 8 bases matching TRBD1. CDR3 size: 14 residues. Germline CDR1 is SGHTA and CDR2 is FQGNSA. Trimming at V came to 5 bases and at J to 8 bases, leaving 10 bases not matched to a gene. The CDR3 loop reads CASSPVQGAWGYTF. CDR3 bases: TGTGCCAGCAGCCCGGTTCAGGGGGCTTGGGGCTACACCTTC.

This clone occurred once. The chain uses TRBV4-3 and TRBJ2-1, with 10 bases identical to TRBD2. The germline V gene encodes CDR1 LGHNA and CDR2 YSLEER. Germline trimming cut 0 bases from V and 2 bases from J; bases unmatched to any gene: 16. CDR3 length: 21 amino acids. CDR3 DNA: TGCGCCAGCAGCCAAGATCGGCGACTAGCGGGTCCCTGGGGTACCTACAATGAGCAGTTCTTC. Protein product: CASSQDRRLAGPWGTYNEQFF.

The V gene is TRBV18, the J gene TRBJ2-5; 12 bases align to TRBD2. Germline lookup yields CDR1 KGHSH and CDR2 LQKENI. The ends lost 5 bases at V and 2 bases at J; junction bases unmatched: 6. The CDR3 spans 16 residues. The CDR3 nucleotides are TGTGCCAGCTCAATACGACTAGCGGGGGCTCAAGAGACCCAGTACTTC. Translated, it gives CASSIRLAGAQETQYF. Combining the CDR3 with reference TRBV18 and TRBJ2-5 gives the whole variable domain NAGVMQNPRHLVRRRGQEARLRCSPMKGHSHVYWYRQLPEEGLKFMVYLQKENIIDESGMPKERFSAEFPKEGPSILRIQQVVRGDSAAYFCASSIRLAGAQETQYFGPGTRLLVL.

This clone has more than one count but fewer than ten. The rearrangement joins TRBV3-1 (or the pseudogene TRBV3-2) to TRBJ2-7, with TRBD1 matching over 7 bases. After removal of 7 bases from V and 7 bases from J, the junction contained 4 bases not matched to a gene. Germline V gene sequence: CDR1 LGHDT, CDR2 YNNKEL (reference sequence). This CDR3 is 11 amino acids long. Written as DNA, the CDR3 is TGTGCCAGCAAGGGGGCGGAAGAGCAGTACTTC. Translation: CASKGAEEQYF.

This sequence joins TRBV5-1 and TRBJ1-2; D is ambiguous. This CDR3 contains 14 residues. Deletions cut 0 bases from V and 0 bases from J, with 6 bases between. CDR1 SGHRS and CDR2 YFSETQ come from the germline V gene. CDR3 residues: CASSLDSANYGYTF. The CDR3, as DNA: TGCGCCAGCAGCTTGGACAGTGCTAACTATGGCTACACCTTC.

This chain connects TRBV7-2 to TRBJ2-7; 10 bases fit TRBD2. Unmatched junction bases numbered 3, after V lost 5 bases and J lost 2 bases. The CDR3 extends over 14 amino acids. The germline V gene has CDR1 SGHTA and CDR2 FQGNSA. CDR3 nucleotide sequence: TGTGCCAGCAGCCCCGGACTAGCGGCCTACGAGCAGTACTTC. Translating it yields CASSPGLAAYEQYF.

The CDR3, as DNA: TGTGCCAGCAGTTCGGGAGAGGGCCAGGGTCTCGGCGAGCAGTACTTC. It encodes CASSSGEGQGLGEQYF. V and J are TRBV5-6 and TRBJ2-7; a weak D match, TRBD2 (6 bases). Between the trimmed V and J ends, which lost 5 bases and 6 bases, there was a span of 24 bases. Looked up from germline, CDR1 is SGHDT and CDR2 is YYEEEE. This CDR3 has 16 amino acids.

The rearrangement links TRBV5-6 to TRBJ2-1; 9 nucleotides align to TRBD2. This CDR3 has 15 amino acids. Trimming at V came to 6 bases and at J to 0 bases, leaving 4 bases not matched to a gene. Germline V gene lookup returns CDR1 SGHDT and CDR2 YYEEEE. In nucleotides, the CDR3 is TGTGCCAGCATGAGAGCGGGGGGCTCCTACAATGAGCAGTTCTTC. Translating it yields CASMRAGGSYNEQFF.

The chain couples TRBV7-9 to TRBJ1-2; no reliable D call. Germline V lookup: CDR1 SEHNR, CDR2 FQNEAQ (reference sequence). There are 15 residues in the CDR3. Trimming removed 1 base at V and 5 bases at J, with 14 bases between. The CDR3 here is CASSLGSAGRYGYTF. The CDR3 bases are TGTGCCAGCAGCTTAGGATCGGCAGGCCGGTATGGCTACACCTTC.

In the case of this clone: The same CDR3 also results from other DNA sequences found in this sample. This chain links TRBV27 with TRBJ1-3, with D unclear. Germline V lookup: CDR1 MNHEY, CDR2 SMNVEV (reference sequence). Between the trimmed V and J ends, which lost 3 bases and 0 bases, there was a span of 3 bases. The CDR3 length is 13 residues. CDR3 in DNA: TGTGCCAGCAGTTTGCGCTCTGGAAACACCATATATTTT. Amino acids: CASSLRSGNTIYF.

The V call is TRBV12-3 or TRBV12-4, the J call TRBJ1-5; D is ambiguous. Trimming shortened V by 3 bases and J by 4 bases, and 7 bases separated the two germline ends. This CDR3 comprises 13 residues. The CDR3 DNA reads TGTGCCAGCAGTTTGGCGGAGAATCAGCCCCAGCATTTT. Amino acid sequence: CASSLAENQPQHF.

This clone was recorded many times. Other DNA sequences in this sample translate to the same CDR3. The CDR3 nucleotides read TGTGCCAGCTCTCACGGACAGGGGGACACTGAAGCTTTCTTT. Translation gives CASSHGQGDTEAFF. The chain is built from TRBV6-5 and TRBJ1-1; 10 positions agree with TRBD1. The V gene end was trimmed by 8 bases and the J gene end by 3 bases; junction bases not matched to a gene: 6. This CDR3 region has 14 residues. Germline CDR1 is MNHEY and CDR2 is SVGAGI.